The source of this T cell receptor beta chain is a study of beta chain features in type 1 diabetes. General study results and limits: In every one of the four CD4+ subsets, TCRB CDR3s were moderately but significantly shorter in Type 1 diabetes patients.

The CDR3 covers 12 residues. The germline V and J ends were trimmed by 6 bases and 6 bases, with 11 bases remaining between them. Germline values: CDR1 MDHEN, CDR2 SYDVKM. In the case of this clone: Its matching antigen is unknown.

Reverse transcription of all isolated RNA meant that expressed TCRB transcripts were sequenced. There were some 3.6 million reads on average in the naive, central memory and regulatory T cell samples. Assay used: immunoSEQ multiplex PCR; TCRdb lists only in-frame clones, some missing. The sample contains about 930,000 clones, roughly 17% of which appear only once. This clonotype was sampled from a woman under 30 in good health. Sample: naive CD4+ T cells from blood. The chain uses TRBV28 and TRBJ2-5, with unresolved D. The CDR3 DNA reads TGTGCCAGCAGCCCCCCCCTCCAGACCCAGTACTTC. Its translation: CASSPPLQTQYF.